A single sample gave rise to the 7 T cell receptor beta chains below, sequenced in a study of blood T cell repertoires in COVID-19 (dated by TCRdb to about 2020). Libraries were constructed by the immunoSEQ multiplex PCR assay. Here the immuneACCESS table is served through TCRdb, limited to in-frame sequences with V and J called. Missing clones are a known gap in these copies; in checked studies unresolved V genes cover under half, and the rest lacks a known reason. The sample table contains 150,000 to 200,000 clones; only one count was recorded for 75% to 80% of them. 11% to 15% of the sample is held by the ten biggest clonotypes. The material sequenced was peripheral blood. These receptors originate from a woman of 80 years or more with acute or convalescent COVID-19.

This clone was counted at least ten times. The rearrangement uses TRBV5-1 and TRBJ2-7; D may be TRBD2 (5 bases). Germline lookup yields CDR1 SGHRS and CDR2 YFSETQ. This CDR3 has 11 amino acids. V lost 2 bases and J 9 bases, leaving 9 bases between the germline ends. CDR3 coding DNA: TGCGCCAGCAGCTTCGGAGGAAGGCAGTACTTC. This gives the protein CASSFGGRQYF.

The rearrangement links TRBV28 to TRBJ1-3; D is unclear. The V end was cut by 6 bases, the J end by 4 bases, with 7 bases between. This CDR3 comprises 12 residues. Germline V gene sequence: CDR1 MDHEN, CDR2 SYDVKM. CDR3 residues: CASSPQGNTIYF. For the CDR3, the DNA is TGTGCCAGCAGCCCACAGGGAAACACCATATATTTT.

The chain's CDR3 is CASTPPSGELFF. Here the CDR3 DNA reads TGTGCCAGTACTCCCCCGAGCGGGGAGCTGTTTTTT. The chain has TRBV19 and TRBJ2-2; D is undetermined. The germline CDR1 and CDR2 sequences are LNHDA and SQIVND (reference sequence). The ends were cut back, 7 bases at V and 7 bases at J, with 10 bases in the middle. The CDR3 loop spans 12 amino acids.

The chain links TRBV7-8 to TRBJ1-3; the D is unclear. Trimming stripped 5 bases from V and 3 bases from J, with 26 bases between. Germline assignment: CDR1 SGHVS and CDR2 FQNEAQ. This CDR3 contains 19 residues. Written as DNA, the CDR3 is TGTGCCAGCAGCCCTGGGCGTCCGGGGTTGACCCTTCGTGGAAACACCATATATTTT. This encodes CASSPGRPGLTLRGNTIYF.

The chain couples TRBV9 to TRBJ2-5, with TRBD1 matching over 8 bases. This CDR3 comprises 15 residues. J was trimmed by 5 bases and V by 4 bases; bases with no gene match: 10. The V gene's germline CDR1 is SGDLS and CDR2 YYNGEE. CDR3 DNA sequence: TGTGCCAGCAGCCCGAGGACAGGGAGAGGCGAGACCCAGTACTTC. Its translation: CASSPRTGRGETQYF.

The gene calls are TRBV7-6 and TRBJ1-4; 11 bases are shared with TRBD1. V trimming: 6 bases; J trimming: 8 bases; junction bases outside the gene matches: 5. CDR1 and CDR2 (germline): SGHVS, FNYEAQ. The CDR3 totals 14 residues. The CDR3 region is CASSSGQGGEKLFF. The CDR3 DNA reads TGTGCCAGCAGTTCGGGACAGGGGGGCGAAAAACTGTTTTTT.

This clone was seen once. The V and J genes are TRBV6-5 and TRBJ1-1, with 7 bases aligning to TRBD1. CDR1 MNHEY and CDR2 SVGAGI come from the germline V gene. J gave up 4 bases and V 5 bases, and 7 bases lay outside the gene matches. The length of the CDR3 is 14 residues. The CDR3 coding sequence is TGTGCCAGCAGTACTACAGGGGATATCACTGAAGCTTTCTTT. This codes for CASSTTGDITEAFF.